This entry concerns a single T cell receptor beta chain. Its cognate antigen is unknown. The data were taken from a study of radiotherapy plus CTLA-4 blockade in lung cancer. Overall study results and limits: TCR clones from tumors expanded in blood after radiotherapy plus ipilimumab.

The germline V gene encodes CDR1 SGHRS and CDR2 YFSETQ. This CDR3 spans 17 amino acids. With V trimmed by 4 bases and J by 0 bases, 9 bases remained unmatched. This table comes from immunoSEQ multiplex PCR, and its TCRdb copy is limited to in-frame clones, with some not included. The sample shows some 78,000 clones, around 85% of them seen only once. Patients in the study, people with chemo-refractory metastatic non-small-cell lung cancer, received focal radiation plus ipilimumab CTLA-4 blockade. The chain has TRBV5-1 and TRBJ1-1, with 10 bases fitting TRBD1. The receptor was derived from a human donor with non-small cell lung cancer who had a partial response to radiotherapy plus ipilimumab. The source material was peripheral blood, sampled from a patient treated with radiotherapy plus ipilimumab. The CDR3 region is CASSVTGTGALNTEAFF. CDR3 DNA sequence: TGCGCCAGCAGCGTTACCGGGACAGGGGCCTTGAACACTGAAGCTTTCTTT.